A single sample gave rise to the 9 T cell receptor beta chains below, sequenced in a study of radiotherapy plus CTLA-4 blockade in lung cancer. Measured with immunoSEQ multiplex PCR; TCRdb has only the in-frame clones, and not every one. The sample lists just under 60,000 clones, around three quarters occurring once. This specimen was peripheral blood, taken from a patient treated with radiotherapy plus ipilimumab. These receptors were taken from a human donor with non-small cell lung cancer whose response to radiotherapy plus ipilimumab could not be evaluated.

J is TRBJ2-2 and V is TRBV2, with 11 bases fitting TRBD2. Looked up from germline, CDR1 is SNHLY and CDR2 is FYNNEI. The length of the CDR3 is 15 residues. After removal of 8 bases from V and 8 bases from J, the junction contained 10 bases not matched to a gene. The CDR3 DNA follows: TGTGCCAGCGAAATAGCGGGAGGGTCGTCTGGGGAGCTGTTTTTT. Residues: CASEIAGGSSGELFF.

The genes are TRBV4-1 and TRBJ2-5; 13 positions match TRBD2. V lost 1 base and J lost 5; bases outside the gene matches: 10. The germline V gene encodes CDR1 MGHRA and CDR2 YSYEKL. This CDR3 is 18 amino acids long. The CDR3, as DNA: TGCGCCAGCAGCCAAGGGGGACCGGGACTAGCGGGATTTGAGACCCAGTACTTC. It encodes CASSQGGPGLAGFETQYF.

The V gene is TRBV10-3, the J gene TRBJ1-2; D unresolved. CDR1 is ENHRY, CDR2 SYGVKD, per germline. Trimming left V 2 bases short and J 8 bases short, with 24 bases between. This CDR3 has 17 residues. CDR3 sequence reads: CAISERSNTAYGEGYTF. For the CDR3, the DNA is TGTGCCATCAGTGAGCGTTCGAATACCGCCTATGGTGAGGGCTACACCTTC.

With respect to this clone: One end of the junction fails to match germline, which may point to a read error. V usage is TRBV5-8 and J usage is TRBJ1-6, with D possibly matching TRBD1 (5 bases). From germline, CDR1 is SGHTS and CDR2 YDEGEE. The CDR3 has 14 residues. In DNA form, the CDR3 reads TGTGCCAGCAGCTTGTGGGACTATAATTCCCCCCTCCACTTT. Protein: CASSLWDYNSPLHF. The whole variable domain, filled in from reference TRBV5-8 and TRBJ1-6, reads EAGVTQSPTHLIKTRGQQATLRCSPISGHTSVYWYQQALGLGLQFLLWYDEGEERNRGNFPPRFSGRQFPNYSSELNVNALELEDSALYLCASSLWDYNSPLHFGNGTRLTVT.

This clone has more than one count but fewer than ten. This sequence joins TRBV7-2 and TRBJ1-3, with 7 bases aligning to TRBD1. The V gene end was trimmed by 3 bases and the J gene end by 1 base; junction bases not matched to a gene: 9. The germline V gene has CDR1 SGHTA and CDR2 FQGNSA. The CDR3 length is 17 residues. The CDR3 DNA is TGTGCCAGCAGCTTCCTCCTTACAGGGGAATCTGGAAACACCATATATTTT. Its protein is CASSFLLTGESGNTIYF. Supplemented by reference TRBV7-2 and TRBJ1-3, the full variable domain reads GAGVSQSPSNKVTEKGKDVELRCDPISGHTALYWYRQSLGQGLEFLIYFQGNSAPDKSGLPSDRFSAERTGGSVSTLTIQRTQQEDSAVYLCASSFLLTGESGNTIYFGEGSWLTVV.

The chain is built from TRBV9 and TRBJ2-7, with TRBD1 identical over 9 bases. V gave up 3 bases and J gave up 3 bases; unmatched junction bases: 7. CDR1 SGDLS and CDR2 YYNGEE come from the germline V gene. CDR3 length: 15 amino acids. In DNA form, the CDR3 reads TGTGCCAGCAGCGCCCACCGACAGGGGGGCTACGAGCAGTACTTC. Translation: CASSAHRQGGYEQYF. Full variable domain (missing parts from reference TRBV9 and TRBJ2-7): DSGVTQTPKHLITATGQRVTLRCSPRSGDLSVYWYQQSLDQGLQFLIQYYNGEERAKGNILERFSAQQFPDLHSELNLSSLELGDSALYFCASSAHRQGGYEQYFGPGTRLTVT.

This clone was observed a single time. The chain recombines TRBV7-2 with TRBJ1-2, with D possibly matching TRBD1 (5 bases). Germline CDR1 reads SGHTA; CDR2 reads FQGNSA. Trimming shortened V by 1 base and J by 1 base, and 10 bases separated the two germline ends. CDR3 length equals 15 residues. The CDR3 bases are TGTGCCAGCAGCTTAGTTACAGGAATTAACTATGGCTACACCTTC. As protein: CASSLVTGINYGYTF.

The chain couples TRBV19 to TRBJ2-1; 8 bases are shared with TRBD1. Germline assignment: CDR1 LNHDA and CDR2 SQIVND (reference sequence). V lost 3 bases to trimming and J lost 9 bases; unmatched junction nucleotides: 10. CDR3 size: 15 residues. This CDR3 is CASSISRGRTPEQFF. Written as DNA, the CDR3 is TGTGCCAGTAGTATTTCCAGGGGGCGAACTCCTGAGCAGTTCTTC.

This chain connects TRBV7-3 to TRBJ2-2; D uncertain. Germline-derived CDR1 and CDR2 are SGHTA and FQGTGA. The CDR3 length is 14 residues. V lost 3 bases and J lost 7, with 12 bases in between. The CDR3 region has the DNA TGTGCCAGCAGCTTGGGCCCTACCAGCGGGGAGCTGTTTTTT. Its protein product is CASSLGPTSGELFF. The variable domain in full, completed from reference TRBV7-3 and TRBJ2-2, reads GAGVSQTPSNKVTEKGKYVELRCDPISGHTALYWYRQSLGQGPEFLIYFQGTGAADDSGLPNDRFFAVRPEGSVSTLKIQRTERGDSAVYLCASSLGPTSGELFFGEGSRLTVL.